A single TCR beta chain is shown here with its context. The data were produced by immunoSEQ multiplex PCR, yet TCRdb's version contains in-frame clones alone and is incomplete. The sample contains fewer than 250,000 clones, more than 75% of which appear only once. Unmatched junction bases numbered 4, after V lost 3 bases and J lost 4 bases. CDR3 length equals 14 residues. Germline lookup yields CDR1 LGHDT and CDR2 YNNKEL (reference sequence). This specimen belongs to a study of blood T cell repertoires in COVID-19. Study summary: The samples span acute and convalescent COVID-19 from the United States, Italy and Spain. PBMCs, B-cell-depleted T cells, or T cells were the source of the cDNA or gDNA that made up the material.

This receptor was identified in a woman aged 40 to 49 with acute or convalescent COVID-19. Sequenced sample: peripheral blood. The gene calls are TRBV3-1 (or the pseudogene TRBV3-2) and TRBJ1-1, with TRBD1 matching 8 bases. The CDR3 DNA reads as TGTGCCAGCAGCCACCAGGGGGCGGTCACTGAAGCTTTCTTT. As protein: CASSHQGAVTEAFF.